What follows is one TCR beta chain and its context. What it binds is unknown. This record comes from a study of beta chain features in type 1 diabetes. Whole-study findings and limits: Moderately but significantly shorter TCRB CDR3s were found in Type 1 diabetes patients in all four CD4+ subsets. For type 1 diabetes patients, VDJ junctions showed fewer insertions and more deletions. Across patients, naive, central memory and Treg TCRB repertoires exhibited apparently greater similarity than was observed across healthy donors.

Averaging roughly 100 mL, one heparinised blood draw was given by each donor. Trimming cost V 4 bases and J 5 bases, with 12 bases left between them. This CDR3 has 13 residues. From germline, CDR1 is SGHRS and CDR2 YFSETQ. Expressed TCRB transcripts were sequenced, since all the RNA that had been isolated was reverse transcribed. Measured with immunoSEQ multiplex PCR; TCRdb has only the in-frame clones, and not every one. The sample holds 120,000 or so clones, 17% seen once. The V gene is TRBV5-1, the J gene TRBJ2-5, with D hard to call. Sequencing input: central memory CD4+ T cells from blood. The receptor's source is a young man with type 1 diabetes. The CDR3 protein is CASSLPHGETQYF. The CDR3 nucleotides read TGCGCCAGCAGCCTCCCCCACGGGGAGACCCAGTACTTC.